Listed here is a single TCR beta chain. What it binds is not known. Treatment defined: roughly 10-day PBMC culture with coronavirus spike peptide pools or control peptides (ViraFEST assay). With peptide pools, ViraFEST first expanded antigen-specific T cells and afterwards sequenced their TCRs. Every well contained over 1.5 million PBMCs, which were grown with about 9.3 IU/ml IL-2 and roughly 9.7 ug/ml peptide pools. Germline CDR1 is MNHEY and CDR2 is SMNVEV (reference sequence). The CDR3 runs to 14 residues. V was clipped by 6 bases and J by 3 bases; unmatched bases: 5. This sample was included in a study of vaccination and CD4 T cells after COVID-19. Background on the study: The stimulus for the cells was overlapping spike peptides derived from SARS-CoV-2, HCoV-NL63, HCoV-OC43 and HCoV-229E.

Once obtained from cultured CD4+ T cells, the DNA was sequenced using the Oncomine TCR Beta short-read assay. Researchers extracted genomic DNA from CD4+ T cells that had been cultured. TCRdb reprocessed the PCR reads via MiXCR and lists one record per CDR3 protein. The table includes about 20,000 distinct CDR3 sequences, approximately 62% detected once. V usage is TRBV27 and J usage is TRBJ2-7; 10 bases agree with TRBD1. The material sequenced was CD4+ T cells from blood, cultured in vitro. The source of this sequence is a human donor who had recovered from COVID-19. The CDR3 nucleotides are TGTGCCAGCAGGCGACAGGGGGCGCACTACGAGCAGTACTTC. Protein product: CASRRQGAHYEQYF.